This T cell receptor beta chain was recovered during a study of blood T cell repertoires in COVID-19. Whole-study context: Samples representing acute and convalescent COVID-19 were sourced from the United States, Italy and Spain. PBMCs, B-cell-depleted T cells, or T cells were the source of the cDNA or gDNA that made up the material.

The CDR3 has 15 residues. V lost 9 bases and J 5 bases, leaving 19 bases between the germline ends. Germline-derived CDR1 and CDR2 are LNHDA and SQIVND (reference sequence). In the original processing: Estimation of nucleated cell counts relied on the amplification of reference gene primers. Measured with immunoSEQ multiplex PCR; TCRdb has only the in-frame clones, and not every one. D and trimming were read from the DNA, whereas the V and J calls and clone size are those reported in that table. The table has 60,000 or so clones, roughly 79% seen once. Sequencing input: peripheral blood. This TCR derives from a man aged 60-69 years with acute or convalescent COVID-19. The rearrangement uses TRBV19 and TRBJ1-4; D ambiguous. The CDR3 is CASRGWAGSNEKLFF. DNA for the CDR3: TGTGCCAGCCGAGGGTGGGCTGGATCCAATGAAAAACTGTTTTTT.